Listed here is a single T cell receptor (beta chain). The antigen this receptor binds is unknown. No much larger clone is present one base from it, and per-base qualities are unavailable. The sample comes from a study of tumor-infiltrating lymphocytes in localized non-small cell lung cancer (dated by TCRdb to about 2021). About the study as a whole: Several histologies were represented in the cohort, which also included both smokers and never-smokers as well as patients whose samples were collected after neoadjuvant chemotherapy. Each patient provided resected tumor tissue plus uninvolved lung tissue from the same patient, with the uninvolved lung tissue described as non-adjacent to the tumor. TCR sequencing was one of several integrated assays, alongside flow cytometry, multiplex immunofluorescence, RNA-seq, exome sequencing and proteomics, applied to the same patients. In total, the ICON cohort consisted of more than 120 surgical patients with localized non-small cell lung cancer who had their tumors resected. A total of 45 to 60 patients were part of the paired comparison of immunoSEQ T-cell fraction between tumor and uninvolved lung. Overall study outcomes, separate from this receptor: Because assay coverage varied across patients depending on available tissue quantity, TCR sequencing was performed for only a subset of the cohort. Because different pieces of the same tissue were used for different assays, technical variation could not be separated from intratumor heterogeneity. Consistent with immunofluorescence CD3 counts, TCRbeta sequencing supported greater T cell infiltration in tumors than in uninvolved lung tissue. TCR-derived T-cell fraction did not differ between the flow cytometry-defined immunotypes IM1 (good prognosis) and IM2 (poor prognosis).

ICON enrollment began in April 2016, and the last patient was enrolled in 2018. In a subcohort of 80 or so patients, fresh tumor and matched uninvolved tissue were collected for in-depth immune analyses, with TCR sequencing among those analyses. DNA for TCR sequencing was isolated from bulk tissue, and no cell sorting was done. The immunoSEQ assay used for TCR sequencing gave the T-cell fraction in both tumor and uninvolved lung tissue. The paper's processing steps were these. To analyze survival, patients were divided into a high T-cell fraction group (upper tertile) and a low T-cell fraction group (lower two tertiles), and the two groups were compared using a log-rank test. A signed-rank test was used to check for differences in T-cell fraction between paired tumor and uninvolved lung. Sourced from immuneACCESS, this table was stored by TCRdb with only in-frame sequences that have V and J called. A share of the clones is absent; for the studies checked, an unresolved V gene accounts for under half, and the remainder has no known explanation. Clonal size and the V and J genes are those of that table, whereas D and trimming came from the DNA. The sample profile shows about 7,100 clones; around three quarters of them were found once. The ten top clones hold roughly 8% of the sample.

From the germline V gene, CDR1 is SGHAT and CDR2 is FQNNGV. Germline trimming: 7 bases from V, 1 base from J; junction bases outside gene matches: 4. The CDR3 sequence holds 13 residues, the cysteine and phenylalanine included. Just the 39-base CDR3 DNA is kept, in frame starting at base 1. This receptor was obtained from a human donor with non-small cell lung cancer. Sequencing used uninvolved lung tissue not adjacent to the tumor. This sequence uses TRBV11-2 and TRBJ2-7, and TRBD1 aligns with 7 junction nucleotides. Read as DNA, the sequence is TGTGCCAGCAACAAGGGACAGTCCTACGAGCAGTACTTC. Its translation reads: CASNKGQSYEQYF.